Listed here are 26 T cell receptor beta chains from one sample, sequenced in a study of T cells in Graves' hyperthyroidism and ophthalmopathy. Authors of the study amplified TCR beta CDR3 regions from RNA transcripts. A first-round RT-PCR of the TCR CDR3 used the HTBI primer set. Using its own MiXCR run on the multiplex PCR reads, TCRdb lists one record per CDR3 protein. Of hundreds of thousands of distinct CDR3 sequences listed, roughly 15% are singletons. The sequencing sample was made of blood. These receptors were taken from a middle-aged woman with Graves' ophthalmopathy.

This chain uses TRBV3-1 with TRBJ1-2; D is ambiguous. CDR3 length: 15 residues. Germline V gene data show CDR1 as LGHDT and CDR2 as YNNKEL (reference sequence). V was pared by 4 bases and J by 3 bases, with 15 bases between. The CDR3 DNA is TGTGCCAGCAGCCCGTGGGCGGAACTGTACTATGGCTACACCTTC. Amino acids: CASSPWAELYYGYTF. The full variable domain, completed using reference TRBV3-1 and TRBJ1-2, is DTAVSQTPKYLVTQMGNDKSIKCEQNLGHDTMYWYKQDSKKFLKIMFSYNNKELIINETVPNRFSPKSPDKAHLNLHINSLELGDSAVYFCASSPWAELYYGYTFGSGTRLTVV.

This clonotype appeared many times. This chain uses TRBV12-3 or TRBV12-4 with TRBJ2-5; a possible D gene is TRBD2 (7 bases). The V gene lost 6 bases and the J gene lost 5 bases, with 16 bases spanning the gap. This CDR3 has 14 amino acids. The CDR3 region has the DNA TGTGCCAGCAGCAAAGAGGGGGGGCGGGAGACCCAGTACTTC. This encodes CASSKEGGRETQYF.

The sample holds many counts of this clonotype. The chain recombines TRBV12-3 or TRBV12-4 with TRBJ2-7; D tentatively fits TRBD1 or TRBD2 (5 bases each). This CDR3 comprises 13 residues. Trimming cost V 9 bases and J 3 bases, with 15 bases left between them. The CDR3 is CASAGTVGYEQYF. The CDR3 bases are TGTGCCAGTGCCGGGACGGTTGGCTACGAGCAGTACTTC.

The sample holds many counts of this clonotype. The rearrangement uses TRBV20-1 and TRBJ2-6; the match to TRBD1 covers 10 bases. Germline CDR1 and CDR2: DFQATT and SNEGSKA (reference sequence). V lost 1 base to trimming and J lost 5 bases; unmatched junction nucleotides: 11. This CDR3 has 18 residues. The CDR3 loop reads CSARAEGQGTQRANVLTF. The CDR3 nucleotides are TGCAGTGCTAGAGCTGAGGGACAGGGGACTCAGAGGGCCAACGTCCTGACTTTC.

With respect to this clonotype: Given a much more abundant clone one base away, this may be a read error. The chain has TRBV12-3 or TRBV12-4 and TRBJ1-1, with a weak D call TRBD1 (5 bases). The CDR3 consists of 14 residues. CDR3 bases: TGTGCCAGCAGCTCTAGCGGGGGGAACACTGAAGCTTCCTTT. As protein: CASSSSGGNTEASF.

This clonotype has ten or more counts. V is TRBV4-3 and J is TRBJ1-5; D not certain. Germline assignment: CDR1 LGHNA and CDR2 YSLEER. This CDR3 has 14 amino acids. V lost 0 bases to trimming and J lost 5 bases, with 8 bases between them. The CDR3 DNA is TGCGCCAGCAGCCAAGACCCTGGTGATCAGCCCCAGCATTTT. Its protein is CASSQDPGDQPQHF.

The chain has TRBV20-1 and TRBJ2-7, with 9 bases identical to TRBD1. CDR1 is DFQATT, CDR2 SNEGSKA, per germline (reference sequence). V was clipped by 5 bases and J by 3 bases; unmatched bases: 8. The CDR3 totals 14 residues. The DNA of the CDR3 is TGCAGTGCTCGAGGGACAGGGAGTATCTACGAGCAGTACTTC. Encoded protein: CSARGTGSIYEQYF.

The chain recombines TRBV28 with TRBJ2-7, with TRBD1 matching over 8 bases. There are 16 residues in the CDR3. The germline V gene has CDR1 MDHEN and CDR2 SYDVKM. The trim removed 5 bases at V and 4 bases at J, leaving 13 bases unmatched. The CDR3 nucleotides are TGTGCCAGCAGTCCTCCCGGCAGGGGGCCTGGGTACGAGCAGTACTTC. It yields the protein CASSPPGRGPGYEQYF.

Ten or more counts support this clonotype. The V and J genes are TRBV28 and TRBJ1-1, with no clear D. Trimming left V 4 bases short and J 6 bases short, with 6 bases between. The CDR3 extends over 11 amino acids. In germline, CDR1 is MDHEN, CDR2 SYDVKM. The CDR3 DNA follows: TGTGCCAGCAGTTATGCGGCTGAAGCTTTCTTT. This translates into CASSYAAEAFF.

This clonotype was seen repeatedly, ten times or more. The CDR3 spells CASSPLGPRSYEQYF. The CDR3 nucleotides are TGTGCCAGCAGTCCGCTAGGACCAAGATCCTACGAGCAGTACTTC. The genes are TRBV28 and TRBJ2-7; D remains ambiguous. CDR1 is MDHEN and CDR2 is SYDVKM in the germline V gene. The CDR3 is 15 amino acids. V dropped 5 bases and J dropped 1 base, with 15 bases sitting between them.

This clonotype was found a few times. This chain connects TRBV5-1 to TRBJ1-5; D gene ambiguous. V lost 0 bases, J lost 6 bases, and 10 bases lay in between. This CDR3 comprises 14 residues. Looked up from germline, CDR1 is SGHRS and CDR2 is YFSETQ. CDR3 bases: TGCGCCAGCAGCTTGGACACCTGGGGTCAGCCCCAGCATTTT. The encoded protein is CASSLDTWGQPQHF.

This clonotype was observed many times. The CDR3 protein is CASSPDPGRLTEAFF. Here the CDR3 DNA reads TGTGCCAGCAGCCCAGATCCAGGGCGGCTCACTGAAGCTTTCTTT. The rearrangement uses TRBV11-2 and TRBJ1-1, with D possibly matching TRBD1 (5 bases). Germline lookup yields CDR1 SGHAT and CDR2 FQNNGV. This CDR3 region has 15 residues. V lost 5 bases, J lost 4 bases, and 17 bases lay in between. Based on the CDR3 plus reference TRBV11-2 and TRBJ1-1, the full variable domain is EAGVAQSPRYKIIEKRQSVAFWCNPISGHATLYWYQQILGQGPKLLIQFQNNGVVDDSQLPKDRFSAERLKGVDSTLKIQPAKLEDSAVYLCASSPDPGRLTEAFFGQGTRLTVV.

This clonotype has more than one count but fewer than ten. This sequence joins TRBV6-2 or TRBV6-3 and TRBJ1-1; D is perhaps TRBD1 (5 bases). Trimming cost V 7 bases and J 0 bases, with 9 bases left between them. In germline, CDR1 is MNHEY, CDR2 SVGEGT. The CDR3 runs 13 residues. The CDR3 coding sequence is TGTGCCAGCATCAGGGCGATGAACACTGAAGCTTTCTTT. This sequence encodes CASIRAMNTEAFF.

This clonotype was detected many times. At one of its ends the junction is not consistent with the germline gene, which may arise from a read error. The V gene is TRBV7-7, the J gene TRBJ2-5; D is perhaps TRBD1 or TRBD2 (5 bases each). The CDR3 sequence is 15 residues long. Germline V gene data show CDR1 as SSHAT and CDR2 as FNYEAQ (reference sequence). CDR3 nucleotides: TGTGCTAGCAGCTTAGGGGAGCTTAAACGGGAGACCCAGTACTTC. Its translation: CASSLGELKRETQYF.

On this clonotype itself: The germline gene is not matched at one end of the junction; a read error may be the cause. V is TRBV11-2 and J is TRBJ2-2; tentative D call: TRBD2 (5 bases). The length of the CDR3 is 15 residues. Germline lookup yields CDR1 SGHAT and CDR2 FQNNGV. DNA for the CDR3: TGTGCCAGCAGCCCCCATGGAAGTAACACCGGGGAGCCGTTTTTT. It is translated as CASSPHGSNTGEPFF.

The chain is built from TRBV29-1 and TRBJ1-1; a weak D match, TRBD1 (5 bases). This CDR3 spans 14 amino acids. From germline, CDR1 is SQVTM and CDR2 ANQGSEA. Deletions cut 6 bases from V and 10 bases from J, with 24 bases between. CDR3 residues: CSVIGTARETRAFF. Written as DNA, the CDR3 is TGCAGCGTCATCGGGACGGCCCGCGAGACTAGAGCTTTCTTT.

This clonotype was detected many times. This chain uses TRBV4-3 with TRBJ1-2; D not resolved. Trimming took 0 bases from V and 5 from J, leaving 10 bases between them. Germline CDR1 LGHNA, CDR2 YSLEER. This CDR3 spans 14 amino acids. Written as DNA, the CDR3 is TGCGCCAGCAGCCAAGATATAGTGGGTTATGGCTACACCTTC. Protein sequence: CASSQDIVGYGYTF.

This clonotype was seen many times. The chain couples TRBV6-2 or TRBV6-3 to TRBJ2-5, with D hard to call. Per the germline V gene, CDR1 is MNHEY and CDR2 is SVGEGT. The CDR3 spans 15 residues. V lost 5 bases and J lost 3, with 16 bases in between. The CDR3 DNA reads as TGTGCCAGCAGTCCACTCGGTACAAGTGAAGAGACCCAGTACTTC. Translated: CASSPLGTSEETQYF.

This clonotype was seen repeatedly, ten times or more. V usage is TRBV28 and J usage is TRBJ1-2; D gene ambiguous. The CDR3 runs to 13 residues. V was shortened by 6 bases and J by 3 bases, with 11 bases between the two germline ends. The germline V gene encodes CDR1 MDHEN and CDR2 SYDVKM. This CDR3 reads CASSPGLHYGYTF. CDR3 bases: TGTGCCAGCAGCCCCGGATTGCACTATGGCTACACCTTC.

This clonotype appeared many times. V usage is TRBV28 and J usage is TRBJ1-1, with D perhaps TRBD1 (6 bases). V was cut by 2 bases and J by 4 bases, with 14 bases left in between. CDR3 length equals 15 residues. Germline V gene sequence: CDR1 MDHEN, CDR2 SYDVKM. The CDR3 here is CASSLGRGGRTEAFF. The CDR3 coding sequence is TGTGCCAGCAGTTTAGGACGTGGGGGCCGCACTGAAGCTTTCTTT. The whole variable domain, filled in from reference TRBV28 and TRBJ1-1, reads DVKVTQSSRYLVKRTGEKVFLECVQDMDHENMFWYRQDPGLGLRLIYFSYDVKMKEKGDIPEGYSVSREKKERFSLILESASTNQTSMYLCASSLGRGGRTEAFFGQGTRLTVV.

This clonotype has ten or more counts. V and J are TRBV28 and TRBJ2-2; no clear D gene. Trimming shortened V by 5 bases and J by 4 bases, and 14 bases separated the two germline ends. The CDR3 is 15 amino acids. Germline values: CDR1 MDHEN, CDR2 SYDVKM. CDR3 in amino acids: CASSRIGLTTGELFF. In DNA form, the CDR3 reads TGTGCCAGCAGTCGTATTGGCCTTACCACCGGGGAGCTGTTTTTT.

This clonotype appeared many times. The chain employs TRBV30 and TRBJ1-5; TRBD1 matches 9 bases. Trimming cost V 5 bases and J 5 bases; bases outside gene matches: 4. In germline, CDR1 is GTSNPN, CDR2 SVGIG (reference sequence). The CDR3 consists of 13 residues. CDR3 amino acids: CAWAGQGHQPQHF. CDR3 coding DNA: TGTGCCTGGGCGGGACAGGGACATCAGCCCCAGCATTTT.

The rearrangement uses TRBV11-1 and TRBJ2-3; 9 bases fit TRBD1. The V segment lost 5 bases and the J segment 4 bases; nucleotides outside the gene matches: 10. Per germline, CDR1 SGHAT and CDR2 FQDESV (reference sequence). This CDR3 is built from 16 residues. The CDR3 region has the DNA TGTGCCAGCAGCGTCCGGGACAGGGTCCCCCCAGATACGCAGTATTTT. This codes for CASSVRDRVPPDTQYF.

This clonotype was seen ten or more times. The junction departs from the called germline gene at one end, perhaps through a read error. V is TRBV12-3 or TRBV12-4 and J is TRBJ2-3; TRBD1 or TRBD2 may be the D gene (5 bases each). The CDR3 has 13 residues. The CDR3 sequence: CASSLGRGTLVVF. The CDR3, as DNA: TGTGCCAGCAGTTTAGGGCGAGGGACGCTCGTAGTTTTT.

At least ten counts were recorded for this clonotype. This chain uses TRBV19 with TRBJ1-5; D possibly corresponds to TRBD1 (6 bases). Germline values: CDR1 LNHDA, CDR2 SQIVND (reference sequence). V lost 8 bases and J 0 bases, leaving 11 bases between the germline ends. The CDR3 extends over 14 amino acids. The CDR3 is CASRRDNSNQPQHF. The CDR3 nucleotides are TGTGCCAGTCGTCGGGACAATAGCAATCAGCCCCAGCATTTT. Together with reference TRBV19 and TRBJ1-5, the CDR3 gives the full variable domain: DGGITQSPKYLFRKEGQNVTLSCEQNLNHDAMYWYRQDPGQGLRLIYYSQIVNDFQKGDIAEGYSVSREKKESFPLTVTSAQKNPTAFYLCASRRDNSNQPQHFGDGTRLSIL.

The rearrangement joins TRBV6-2 or TRBV6-3 to TRBJ2-5, with TRBD2 matching over 13 bases. Germline trimming cut 2 bases from V and 1 base from J; bases unmatched to any gene: 7. Germline CDR1 and CDR2: MNHEY and SVGEGT. This CDR3 contains 18 residues. The DNA of the CDR3 is TGTGCCAGCAGTTACCCAAGACTAGCGGGAGGAGGCCAAGAGACCCAGTACTTC. It specifies CASSYPRLAGGGQETQYF.